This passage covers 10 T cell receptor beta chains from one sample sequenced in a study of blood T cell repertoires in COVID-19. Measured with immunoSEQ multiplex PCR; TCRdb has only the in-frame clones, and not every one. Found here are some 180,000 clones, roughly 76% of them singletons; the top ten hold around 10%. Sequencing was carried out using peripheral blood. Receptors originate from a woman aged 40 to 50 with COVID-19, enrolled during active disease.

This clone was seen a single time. Here the CDR3 reads CATSRGLRTGSSSYEQYF. The CDR3 DNA follows: TGTGCCACCAGCAGAGGTCTTAGGACAGGCTCTAGCTCCTACGAGCAGTACTTC. This chain uses TRBV15 with TRBJ2-7; 7 positions match TRBD1. The CDR3 consists of 18 residues. Germline CDR1 reads LNHNV; CDR2 reads YYDKDF (reference sequence). The ends lost 1 base at V and 0 bases at J; junction bases unmatched: 12.

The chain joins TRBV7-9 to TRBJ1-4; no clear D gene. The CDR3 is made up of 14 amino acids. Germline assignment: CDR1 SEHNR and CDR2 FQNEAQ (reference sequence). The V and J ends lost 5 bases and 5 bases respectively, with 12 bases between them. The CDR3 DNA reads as TGTGCCAGCAGCCTGGACCCGGGAAATGAAAAACTGTTTTTT. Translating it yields CASSLDPGNEKLFF.

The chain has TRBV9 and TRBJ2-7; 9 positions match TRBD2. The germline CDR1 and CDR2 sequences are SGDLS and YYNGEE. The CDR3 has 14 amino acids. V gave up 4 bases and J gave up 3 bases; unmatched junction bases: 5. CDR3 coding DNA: TGTGCCAGCAGCAAGGGACTAGCTGACTACGAGCAGTACTTC. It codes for CASSKGLADYEQYF.

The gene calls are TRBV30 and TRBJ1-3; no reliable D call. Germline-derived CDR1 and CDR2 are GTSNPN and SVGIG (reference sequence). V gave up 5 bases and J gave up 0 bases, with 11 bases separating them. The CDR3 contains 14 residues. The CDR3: CAWGPNFSGNTIYF. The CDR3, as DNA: TGTGCCTGGGGGCCTAACTTCTCTGGAAACACCATATATTTT.

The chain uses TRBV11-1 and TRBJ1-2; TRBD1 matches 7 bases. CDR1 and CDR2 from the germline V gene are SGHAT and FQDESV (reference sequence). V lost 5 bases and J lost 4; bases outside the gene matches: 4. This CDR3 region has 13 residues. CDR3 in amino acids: CASSKDRRYGYTF. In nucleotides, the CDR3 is TGTGCCAGCAGCAAGGACAGGCGCTATGGCTACACCTTC.

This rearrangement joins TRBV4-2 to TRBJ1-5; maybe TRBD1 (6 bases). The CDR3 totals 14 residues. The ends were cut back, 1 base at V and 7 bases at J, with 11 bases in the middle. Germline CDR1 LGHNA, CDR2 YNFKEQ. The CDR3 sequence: CASSQVGGRQPQHF. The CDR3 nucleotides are TGTGCCAGCAGCCAAGTGGGGGGGCGCCAGCCCCAGCATTTT.

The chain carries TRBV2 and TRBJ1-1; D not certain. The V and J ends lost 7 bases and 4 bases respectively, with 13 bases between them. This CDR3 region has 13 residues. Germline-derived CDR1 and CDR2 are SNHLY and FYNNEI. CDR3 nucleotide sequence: TGTGCCAGCACCGTCCGCGAGGGCACTGAAGCTTTCTTT. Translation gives CASTVREGTEAFF.

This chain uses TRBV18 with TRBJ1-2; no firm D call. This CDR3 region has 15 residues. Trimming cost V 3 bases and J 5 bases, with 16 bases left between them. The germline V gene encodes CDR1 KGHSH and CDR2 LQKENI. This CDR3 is CASSPGEPRGYGYTF. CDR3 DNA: TGTGCCAGCTCACCTGGGGAGCCCAGAGGGTATGGCTACACCTTC.

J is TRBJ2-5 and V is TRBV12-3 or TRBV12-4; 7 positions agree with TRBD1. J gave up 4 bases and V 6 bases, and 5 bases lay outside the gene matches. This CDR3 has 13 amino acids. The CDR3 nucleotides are TGTGCCAGCAGCCTAGGACAGGCAGAGACCCAGTACTTC. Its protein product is CASSLGQAETQYF.

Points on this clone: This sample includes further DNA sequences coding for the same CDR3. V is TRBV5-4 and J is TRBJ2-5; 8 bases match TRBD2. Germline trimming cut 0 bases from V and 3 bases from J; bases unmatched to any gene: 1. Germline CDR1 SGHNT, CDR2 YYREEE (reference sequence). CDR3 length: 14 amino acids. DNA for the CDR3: TGTGCCAGCAGCTTGGGTAGCGGGAAAGAGACCCAGTACTTC. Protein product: CASSLGSGKETQYF.